The 20 T cell receptor beta chains below come from one sample, sequenced in a study of T-cell memory formation after mild COVID-19. Each CDR3 protein gets one entry after TCRdb re-called the 5' RACE reads with MiXCR. This sample carries about 470,000 distinct CDR3 sequences, 25% of them seen once, and the ten largest clones take roughly an eighth. The specimen was PBMCs or a T cell subset sorted from them (not recorded which). The receptors were gathered from an adult woman who had mild COVID-19 (a few samples of this study predate the infection). Cell type and time point are not known.

The chain joins TRBV12-3 or TRBV12-4 to TRBJ2-7; 7 bases align to TRBD1. There are 13 residues in the CDR3. Trimming took 6 bases from V and 7 from J; bases not matched to a gene: 9. The CDR3 loop is CASSRQGLFEQYF. The DNA for the CDR3 is TGTGCCAGCAGCCGACAGGGCCTCTTTGAGCAGTACTTC.

The chain employs TRBV25-1 and TRBJ2-7; 10 nucleotides match TRBD1. Germline trimming cut 2 bases from V and 2 bases from J; bases unmatched to any gene: 3. The CDR3 has 15 amino acids. Per germline, CDR1 MGHDK and CDR2 SYGVNS. The CDR3 coding sequence is TGTGCCAGCAGTGAAGACAGGGGGCTCCCCTACGAGCAGTACTTC. Its translation: CASSEDRGLPYEQYF.

In this sample, this clonotype turned up a few times. The chain carries TRBV30 and TRBJ2-3; 10 bases line up with TRBD2. CDR1 GTSNPN and CDR2 SVGIG come from the germline V gene (reference sequence). Trimming removed 0 bases from V and 8 bases from J; junction bases left unmatched: 5. This CDR3 has 14 amino acids. CDR3 nucleotide sequence: TGTGCCTGGAGTGTCGGCCTAGCGGGAGCTACGCAGTATTTT. It is translated as CAWSVGLAGATQYF.

The chain recombines TRBV6-5 with TRBJ2-7, with 9 nucleotides matching TRBD2. Trimming cost V 0 bases and J 4 bases; bases outside gene matches: 7. The CDR3 extends over 16 amino acids. Germline loops: CDR1 MNHEY, CDR2 SVGAGI. The CDR3 bases are TGTGCCAGCAGTTACTCAGGCGGGAGGGCCGGGTACGAGCAGTACTTC. This codes for CASSYSGGRAGYEQYF.

This clonotype has a handful of counts. The genes are TRBV12-3 or TRBV12-4 and TRBJ2-1; 9 bases map to TRBD2. The J segment lost 7 bases and the V segment lost 4 bases, leaving 11 bases of the junction unmatched. This CDR3 region has 16 residues. Here the CDR3 DNA reads TGTGCCAGCAGTTCAAACAGACTAGCGGATGGGAATGAGCAGTTCTTC. Translated: CASSSNRLADGNEQFF.

Details on this clonotype: Given a much more abundant clone one base away, this may be a read error. The rearrangement uses TRBV7-8 and TRBJ2-2, with 9 bases aligning to TRBD1. Germline CDR1 SGHVS, CDR2 FQNEAQ. This CDR3 comprises 15 residues. The J segment lost 3 bases and the V segment lost 1 base, leaving 0 bases of the junction unmatched. The CDR3 loop is CASSLGTGDTGELFF. CDR3 nucleotide sequence: TGTGCCAGCAGCTTAGGGACAGGGGACACCGGGGAGCTGTTTTTT.

The chain couples TRBV29-1 to TRBJ2-3, with D possibly being TRBD1 or TRBD2 (5 bases each). CDR3 length: 13 residues. Between the trimmed V and J ends, which lost 7 bases and 2 bases, there was a span of 13 bases. CDR1 and CDR2 from the germline V gene are SQVTM and ANQGSEA. The CDR3 region is CSETGPNTDTQYF. The CDR3, as DNA: TGCAGCGAGACGGGACCCAACACAGATACGCAGTATTTT.

The CDR3 DNA follows: TGTGCCAGCAGCTTACGGGGACTAGCGGGAGGGCCCTCGGAGACCCAGTACTTC. This encodes CASSLRGLAGGPSETQYF. The rearrangement uses TRBV7-9 and TRBJ2-5; 16 nucleotides agree with TRBD2. Germline V gene lookup returns CDR1 SEHNR and CDR2 FQNEAQ (reference sequence). V shed 2 bases, J shed 5 bases, and the junction held 8 bases outside the gene matches. The CDR3 extends over 18 amino acids.

The chain joins TRBV27 to TRBJ2-7; 15 bases are a match to TRBD2. The ends lost 8 bases at V and 8 bases at J; junction bases unmatched: 7. The CDR3 totals 14 residues. Looked up from germline, CDR1 is MNHEY and CDR2 is SMNVEV (reference sequence). The chain's CDR3 is CASGLAGGLLQQYF. The CDR3, as DNA: TGTGCCAGCGGACTAGCGGGAGGGCTATTACAGCAGTACTTC.

This clonotype was seen only a few times. The chain has TRBV20-1 and TRBJ2-1; 10 positions match TRBD2. Germline V gene lookup returns CDR1 DFQATT and CDR2 SNEGSKA (reference sequence). V shed 2 bases and J 1 base; nucleotides not matched to a gene: 2. The CDR3 consists of 15 residues. The DNA of the CDR3 is TGCAGTGCTAGAAGACTAGCGGGTTCCTACAATGAGCAGTTCTTC. Amino acids: CSARRLAGSYNEQFF.

V is TRBV10-3 and J is TRBJ2-3; tentatively, D is TRBD2 (5 bases). The CDR3 sequence is 17 residues long. V shed 10 bases and J shed 1 base, with 24 bases lying between them. Germline lookup yields CDR1 ENHRY and CDR2 SYGVKD. Written as DNA, the CDR3 is TGTGCCACTAGCCCAGGCAGACTCCTCGCCGGCACAGATACGCAGTATTTT. Translation gives CATSPGRLLAGTDTQYF.

The CDR3 region has the DNA TGTGCCAGCTCACCGGGACAGGGGGTTGAGACCCAGTACTTC. This gives the protein CASSPGQGVETQYF. V is TRBV18 and J is TRBJ2-5, with 11 bases identical to TRBD1. The germline V gene encodes CDR1 KGHSH and CDR2 LQKENI. The CDR3 sequence is 14 residues long. V lost 3 bases, J lost 5 bases, and 2 bases stayed unmatched. Based on the CDR3 plus reference TRBV18 and TRBJ2-5, the full variable domain is NAGVMQNPRHLVRRRGQEARLRCSPMKGHSHVYWYRQLPEEGLKFMVYLQKENIIDESGMPKERFSAEFPKEGPSILRIQQVVRGDSAAYFCASSPGQGVETQYFGPGTRLLVL.

This clonotype was seen only a few times. The chain recombines TRBV10-3 with TRBJ2-1; 14 bases map to TRBD2. This CDR3 spans 16 amino acids. Per germline, CDR1 ENHRY and CDR2 SYGVKD. Trimming took 8 bases from V and 9 from J; bases not matched to a gene: 12. The DNA of the CDR3 is TGTGCCATCTCCTCCGGGACTAGCGGGAGTACCGGTGAGCAGTTCTTC. This codes for CAISSGTSGSTGEQFF.

The chain combines TRBV6-5 with TRBJ2-7, with 7 bases aligning to TRBD1. V gave up 0 bases and J gave up 2 bases; unmatched junction bases: 4. The germline gives CDR1 MNHEY, CDR2 SVGAGI. This CDR3 is 15 amino acids long. The CDR3 bases are TGTGCCAGCAGTTACTCGGGGCAGGGGGCCTACGAGCAGTACTTC. Protein product: CASSYSGQGAYEQYF.

The table lists this clonotype with a few counts. The gene calls are TRBV24-1 and TRBJ2-3; 10 bases align to TRBD2. Germline V CDR1 and CDR2: KGHDR, SFDVKD. Trimming removed 4 bases from V and 5 bases from J; junction bases left unmatched: 8. The CDR3 is 16 amino acids. CDR3 region: CATSEPSSGRGDTQYF. For the CDR3, the DNA is TGTGCCACCAGTGAGCCCTCTAGCGGGAGAGGAGATACGCAGTATTTT.

This clonotype was seen only a few times. The V gene is TRBV9, the J gene TRBJ2-7; no reliable D call. The CDR3 totals 10 residues. Germline V gene data show CDR1 as SGDLS and CDR2 as YYNGEE. Trimming pared 5 bases from V and 9 bases from J, leaving 9 bases between. The CDR3 nucleotides read TGTGCCAGCAGGGTTACGGTGCAGTACTTC. Translated: CASRVTVQYF.

The rearrangement uses TRBV14 and TRBJ2-7; no clear D gene. The V end was cut by 5 bases, the J end by 2 bases, with 16 bases between. The CDR3 sequence is 15 residues long. CDR1 is SGHDN, CDR2 FVKESK, per germline. CDR3 residues: CASSDTLQTPYEQYF. CDR3 sequence (DNA): TGTGCCAGCAGCGATACCTTACAGACCCCCTACGAGCAGTACTTC.

This clonotype was seen a handful of times. J is TRBJ2-2 and V is TRBV7-2; TRBD1 is a possible D gene (6 bases). Germline-derived CDR1 and CDR2 are SGHTA and FQGNSA. V lost 5 bases, J lost 7 bases, and 11 bases lay in between. The CDR3 extends over 13 amino acids. The CDR3 sequence is CASSTDRSGELFF. In DNA form, the CDR3 reads TGTGCCAGCAGCACGGACAGAAGCGGGGAGCTGTTTTTT.

The chain joins TRBV23-1 to TRBJ2-7; weak D call: TRBD1 (6 bases). TRBV23-1 is marked as an open reading frame, function uncertain. Trimming cost V 7 bases and J 0 bases, with 13 bases left between them. CDR3 size: 14 residues. The CDR3 loop is CASIRDTLSYEQYF. CDR3 DNA: TGCGCCAGCATACGGGACACCCTCTCCTACGAGCAGTACTTC.

The chain is built from TRBV9 and TRBJ2-3, with 9 bases aligning to TRBD2. The CDR3 is 16 residues long. The V and J ends lost 0 bases and 4 bases, in that order; junction bases with no gene match: 6. Germline CDR1 and CDR2: SGDLS and YYNGEE. CDR3 DNA: TGTGCCAGCAGCGTAGTACTGCGGGGGGGCGCAGATACGCAGTATTTT. Amino acid sequence: CASSVVLRGGADTQYF.